This T cell receptor beta chain appears in the sequencing data of a study of blood T cell repertoires in COVID-19. Study background: Acute and convalescent COVID-19 specimens originated in the United States, Italy and Spain. PBMCs, B-cell-depleted T cells, or T cells were the source of the cDNA or gDNA that made up the material.

As originally analysed: Amplification of reference gene primers provided the estimated nucleated cell counts. Data came from immunoSEQ multiplex PCR; TCRdb stores just in-frame clones and leaves some out. D and trimming were read from the DNA, whereas the V and J calls and clone size are those reported in that table. The table records 15,000 to 20,000 clones, roughly 93% of them present only once. Germline-derived CDR1 and CDR2 are SQVTM and ANQGSEA. The junction had 7 bases not matched to a gene; V was cut back by 4 bases and J by 4 bases. The CDR3 spans 13 residues. In this sample, this clone turned up once. Other DNA sequences in the sample encode the same CDR3.

Source material: peripheral blood. The V gene is TRBV29-1, the J gene TRBJ2-7, with 7 bases aligning to TRBD2. The TCR originated in a human donor in a cohort sampled during active COVID-19. The CDR3 spells CSVGLAASYEQYF. The CDR3 nucleotides read TGCAGCGTTGGCCTAGCGGCCTCTTACGAGCAGTACTTC.